A single sample gave rise to the 9 T cell receptor beta chains below, sequenced in a study of blood T cell repertoires in COVID-19. Profiling relied on immunoSEQ multiplex PCR, and the TCRdb table lists in-frame clones only, not all of them. The sample contains around 390,000 clones, around nine tenths of which appear only once. The sequencing input was PBMCs or T cells enriched from blood (not recorded which). These receptor sequences come from a woman aged 45-59 years who had recovered from COVID-19.

V gene TRBV12-3 or TRBV12-4 combines with J gene TRBJ1-2; possible D gene TRBD1, 6 bases. Trimming cost V 4 bases and J 5 bases, with 11 bases left between them. This CDR3 contains 13 residues. The CDR3 protein is CASSSGRGYGYTF. The CDR3 DNA reads as TGTGCCAGCAGTTCGGGCAGGGGATATGGCTACACCTTC.

V and J are TRBV14 and TRBJ2-1; 7 bases match TRBD1. Per germline, CDR1 SGHDN and CDR2 FVKESK. With V trimmed by 4 bases and J by 0 bases, 6 bases remained unmatched. CDR3 length equals 16 residues. The CDR3 reads CASSPGTASSYNEQFF. DNA for the CDR3: TGTGCCAGCAGCCCCGGGACAGCGAGCTCCTACAATGAGCAGTTCTTC.

The chain employs TRBV7-6 and TRBJ1-1, with 8 bases identical to TRBD1. The CDR3 spans 16 residues. The germline CDR1 and CDR2 sequences are SGHVS and FNYEAQ. J gave up 0 bases and V 4 bases, and 7 bases lay outside the gene matches. Written as DNA, the CDR3 is TGTGCCAGCAGCTCCGGACAGGGAGAGATGAACACTGAAGCTTTCTTT. It translates to CASSSGQGEMNTEAFF.

The gene calls are TRBV30 and TRBJ1-2; D remains ambiguous. Trimming took 3 bases from V and 4 from J, leaving 18 bases between them. The CDR3 extends over 15 amino acids. CDR1 and CDR2 (germline): GTSNPN, SVGIG (reference sequence). This chain's CDR3 is CAWSGSGSPIYGYTF. In DNA, the CDR3 is TGTGCCTGGAGCGGTAGTGGGAGCCCCATCTATGGCTACACCTTC. The full variable domain, rest sourced from reference TRBV30 and TRBJ1-2, is SQTIHQWPATLVQPVGSPLSLECTVEGTSNPNLYWYRQAAGRGLQLLFYSVGIGQISSEVPQNLSASRPQDRQFILSSKKLLLSDSGFYLCAWSGSGSPIYGYTFGSGTRLTVV.

The sample holds one count of this clone. The chain couples TRBV6-5 to TRBJ1-5; D is possibly TRBD1 (6 bases). V was pared by 0 bases and J by 4 bases, with 7 bases between. Germline V gene data show CDR1 as MNHEY and CDR2 as SVGAGI. The CDR3 has 14 residues. CDR3 protein: CASSYSRGNQPQHF. The CDR3 coding sequence is TGTGCCAGCAGTTACTCGAGGGGGAATCAGCCCCAGCATTTT.

The J gene is TRBJ1-1, the V gene TRBV28, with 8 bases matching TRBD1. The length of the CDR3 is 14 residues. CDR1 is MDHEN, CDR2 SYDVKM, per germline. V shed 8 bases and J 10 bases; nucleotides not matched to a gene: 15. Written as DNA, the CDR3 is TGTGCCAGCGGTTCTGGGCAGGGGGCGTTCAGAGCTTTCTTT. Translated, it gives CASGSGQGAFRAFF.

This chain joins TRBV7-2 and TRBJ1-1; tentatively, D is TRBD1 (6 bases). The CDR3 has 14 amino acids. Germline V gene data show CDR1 as SGHTA and CDR2 as FQGNSA. Trimming shortened V by 5 bases and J by 0 bases, and 10 bases separated the two germline ends. The CDR3 DNA reads TGTGCCAGCAGCCTCAGGGGAGTGAACACTGAAGCTTTCTTT. It yields the protein CASSLRGVNTEAFF.

This chain connects TRBV6-5 to TRBJ2-7; 7 bases line up with TRBD1. Germline-derived CDR1 and CDR2 are MNHEY and SVGAGI. V lost 7 bases, J lost 6 bases, and 3 bases stayed unmatched. The CDR3 length is 11 residues. The chain's CDR3 is CASKGQREQYF. As DNA, the CDR3 is TGTGCCAGCAAGGGACAGCGCGAGCAGTACTTC.

The rearrangement joins TRBV7-9 to TRBJ1-1; D perhaps matches TRBD1 (5 bases). Germline V gene sequence: CDR1 SEHNR, CDR2 FQNEAQ (reference sequence). There are 15 residues in the CDR3. The germline V and J ends were trimmed by 3 bases and 3 bases, with 14 bases remaining between them. CDR3 residues: CASSLGGRPDTEAFF. CDR3 coding DNA: TGTGCCAGCAGCTTGGGGGGACGCCCGGACACTGAAGCTTTCTTT. Full variable domain (rest looked up from reference TRBV7-9 and TRBJ1-1): DTGVSQNPRHKITKRGQNVTFRCDPISEHNRLYWYRQTLGQGPEFLTYFQNEAQLEKSRLLSDRFSAERPKGSFSTLEIQRTEQGDSAMYLCASSLGGRPDTEAFFGQGTRLTVV.